The present T cell receptor beta chain was sequenced within a study of blood T cell repertoires in COVID-19. Overall study: In each case, the material was cDNA or gDNA derived from T cells, B-cell-depleted T cells, or PBMCs.

The CDR3 spans 15 residues. From germline, CDR1 is MGHRA and CDR2 YSYEKL. V was pared by 4 bases and J by 2 bases, with 4 bases of the junction left unmatched. Produced via immunoSEQ multiplex PCR; TCRdb's table is partial and in-frame only. This table has 200,000 to 250,000 clones, 88% appearing once. The sequencing input was peripheral blood. This chain joins TRBV4-1 and TRBJ2-1, with 8 bases aligning to TRBD2. The TCR was taken from a woman in her sixties or seventies with acute or convalescent COVID-19. The DNA of the CDR3 is TGCGCCAGCAGCCCTCCGGGACTAGCCTACAATGAGCAGTTCTTC. This sequence encodes CASSPPGLAYNEQFF.